This T cell receptor (beta chain) was sequenced for a study of blood T cell repertoires in COVID-19. TCRdb's copy holds only in-frame clones and misses some; the assay was immunoSEQ multiplex PCR. The sample lists about 98,000 clones, around nine tenths occurring once. This clonotype originated in a man aged 45-65 years with active or convalescent COVID-19. Input material: peripheral blood.

For the CDR3, the DNA is TGTGCCAGTATGGGGGGGACTCGCAATCAGCCCCAGCATTTT. It encodes CASMGGTRNQPQHF. This sequence joins TRBV19 and TRBJ1-5, with TRBD1 as a possible D gene (5 bases). CDR3 length: 14 amino acids. V was cut by 7 bases and J by 2 bases, with 12 bases left in between. Per germline, CDR1 LNHDA and CDR2 SQIVND (reference sequence).